This T cell receptor beta chain was found in a study of T-cell memory formation after mild COVID-19. For the study at large: Each donor largely had its own TCR clusters.

TCRdb redid the calling of the 5' RACE reads with MiXCR, one entry per CDR3 protein. The data hold almost 250,000 distinct CDR3 sequences, with just over 15% observed a single time. Study-wide results and caveats: Mainly CM and EM harbored the contracting CD4+ clones; mainly EMRA harbored the CD8+ ones.

CDR3 length: 13 residues. CDR1 and CDR2 (germline): SGHNT, YENEEA. The V gene end was trimmed by 6 bases and the J gene end by 7 bases; junction bases not matched to a gene: 8. In the case of this clonotype: Its antigen is not identified.

This clonotype was obtained from an adult woman who had mild COVID-19 (a few samples of this study predate the infection). Cell type and time point are not known. V gene TRBV11-3 combines with J gene TRBJ2-7, with 8 bases matching TRBD1. The sequenced sample consisted of PBMCs or a T cell subset sorted from them (not recorded which). CDR3 sequence: CASSRQGSGEQYF. CDR3 coding DNA: TGTGCCAGCAGTCGACAGGGGAGCGGAGAGCAGTACTTC.